A single sample is the source of the 9 T cell receptor beta chains below, sequenced in a study of blood T cell repertoires in COVID-19. The protocol was immunoSEQ multiplex PCR, while the TCRdb copy is restricted to in-frame clones and leaves out a portion. The profile shows roughly 100,000 clones, about 85% of them singletons. Sequencing was done on a sample of peripheral blood. The receptors originated from a man aged 45-65 years with acute or convalescent COVID-19.

Concerning this clone: The sample has other DNA sequences that encode this CDR3 too. The CDR3 DNA sequence: TGTGCCAGCTCACCTACAGGGAATCAGCCCCAGCATTTT. Translated: CASSPTGNQPQHF. V gene TRBV18 combines with J gene TRBJ1-5, with a tentative D call TRBD1 (6 bases). Trimming cost V 3 bases and J 4 bases, with 7 bases left between them. Per the germline V gene, CDR1 is KGHSH and CDR2 is LQKENI. The CDR3 consists of 13 residues.

The genes are TRBV30 and TRBJ2-5; 10 bases map to TRBD2. The germline CDR1 and CDR2 sequences are GTSNPN and SVGIG (reference sequence). J gave up 3 bases and V 2 bases, and 9 bases lay outside the gene matches. The CDR3 contains 16 residues. Here the CDR3 DNA reads TGTGCCTGGAGTCCGCTAGCGGGAGCCGGGGAAGAGACCCAGTACTTC. Translating it yields CAWSPLAGAGEETQYF.

The CDR3 region is CAIMTSGQETQYF. CDR3 sequence (DNA): TGTGCCATCATGACTAGCGGGCAAGAGACCCAGTACTTC. The V and J genes are TRBV10-3 and TRBJ2-5; 10 bases align to TRBD2. The CDR3 is 13 amino acids. Germline V gives CDR1 ENHRY, CDR2 SYGVKD. V lost 7 bases and J lost 2; bases outside the gene matches: 1.

The gene calls are TRBV5-1 and TRBJ2-5; D possibly corresponds to TRBD1 (6 bases). The CDR3 spans 14 residues. Per germline, CDR1 SGHRS and CDR2 YFSETQ. Trimming took off 0 bases at V and 1 base at J, with 7 bases between the two ends. The CDR3 DNA follows: TGCGCCAGCAGCTTGGGGACAGTCCAAGAGACCCAGTACTTC. It yields the protein CASSLGTVQETQYF.

The V call is TRBV7-8, the J call TRBJ2-1, with 9 bases aligning to TRBD2. Trimming cost V 5 bases and J 10 bases; bases outside gene matches: 18. The CDR3 is 17 residues long. CDR1 is SGHVS, CDR2 FQNEAQ, per germline. The DNA for the CDR3 is TGTGCCAGCAGCCCTAGACAGGGAGGCGGGGGGGCTGAGGAGCAGTTCTTC. Protein sequence: CASSPRQGGGGAEEQFF.

The chain recombines TRBV5-6 with TRBJ2-1, with 11 bases fitting TRBD1. Germline lookup yields CDR1 SGHDT and CDR2 YYEEEE. This CDR3 is built from 15 residues. Trimming cost V 3 bases and J 7 bases; bases outside gene matches: 6. The CDR3 protein is CASSWTGTGGNEQFF. In nucleotides, the CDR3 is TGTGCCAGCAGCTGGACCGGGACAGGGGGGAATGAGCAGTTCTTC.

The chain joins TRBV12-3 or TRBV12-4 to TRBJ2-7, with D tentatively TRBD1 (6 bases). V gave up 3 bases and J gave up 0 bases, with 6 bases separating them. The length of the CDR3 is 13 residues. The CDR3 sequence is CASSLGHSYEQYF. The CDR3 coding sequence is TGTGCCAGCAGTTTGGGACACTCCTACGAGCAGTACTTC.

This chain joins TRBV9 and TRBJ2-1; D not resolved. The length of the CDR3 is 14 residues. The V end was cut by 6 bases, the J end by 0 bases, with 10 bases between. In germline, CDR1 is SGDLS, CDR2 YYNGEE. CDR3 DNA: TGTGCCAGCACCCCAGAAAACTCCTACAATGAGCAGTTCTTC. This codes for CASTPENSYNEQFF. The full variable domain, its missing parts supplied by reference TRBV9 and TRBJ2-1, is DSGVTQTPKHLITATGQRVTLRCSPRSGDLSVYWYQQSLDQGLQFLIQYYNGEERAKGNILERFSAQQFPDLHSELNLSSLELGDSALYFCASTPENSYNEQFFGPGTRLTVL.

The chain combines TRBV30 with TRBJ2-1; the match to TRBD2 covers 7 bases. This CDR3 is 12 amino acids long. Trimming at V came to 3 bases and at J to 10 bases, leaving 6 bases not matched to a gene. CDR1 and CDR2 from the germline V gene are GTSNPN and SVGIG (reference sequence). The CDR3 DNA is TGTGCCTGGAGACACGCGGGGGAAGAGCAGTTCTTC. As protein: CAWRHAGEEQFF.